This TCR beta chain is from a study of blood T cell repertoires in COVID-19 (dated by TCRdb to 2018 to 2021). As for the study more broadly: Collaborator samples came from the United States, Italy and Spain and covered acute and convalescent phases of COVID-19. The material from the prospective study consisted of cDNA or gDNA derived from T cells, B-cell-depleted T cells, or PBMCs. The repertoires were made available in a free public database intended to serve as a resource for research on the immune response to SARS-CoV-2. A de-identified subject ID, COVID-19 status, age in years and sex were almost always included in the sample metadata. Samples were obtained from the ongoing ImmuneRACE study (first 160 participants) and from 1,254 subjects provided by 6 global collaborators. The dataset comprised deeply sampled blood TCRbeta repertoires from subjects exposed to, actively infected with, or recovered from COVID-19. HLA class I and class II types, where available, came from metadata supplied by the sample provider rather than from assay-based typing.

From cysteine to phenylalanine, the CDR3 is 14 amino acids long. Only CDR3 DNA remains: 42 bases, in frame from the first base. In the germline V gene, CDR1 corresponds to SGDLS and CDR2 to YYNGEE. Deletion took 4 bases off V and 1 base off J, with a span of 11 bases between the germline ends. TCRbeta CDR3 regions were amplified from genomic DNA by means of the immunoSEQ Assay, a bias-controlled multiplex PCR. The original methods were these. Within the assay, amplification of reference gene primers was used to estimate how many nucleated cells each sample contained. To quantify the absolute abundance of each unique TCRbeta CDR3 rearrangement, sequence reads were collapsed and filtered. For each sample, productive Simpson clonality was calculated as the square root of Simpson's diversity index over productive rearrangements. Entries here come from immuneACCESS through TCRdb and include only in-frame sequences with V and J called. Some clones fail to appear in such tables; in the studies checked, an unresolved V gene covers under half of the shortfall, and the cause of the remainder is unknown. That table supplies the V and J calls and clone size; D and trimming were determined from the DNA. The table for this sample lists about 400,000 clones; around 92% of them were counted only once. The biggest ten clones account for 1.7% of the sample.

To note about this clone: Its antigen has not been determined. The sample holds no much larger clone one base away, and base qualities are not on file.

In the prospective study, participants were about 18 to 100 years old, resided in about two dozen geographic areas of the United States, and were enrolled through a virtual design. In the prospective study, cohorts were assigned on the basis of participant-reported clinical history obtained from a screening survey and a study questionnaire. Recovered participants in ImmuneRACE Cohort 3 were defined as having two consecutive negative NP/OP PCR tests, clearance from a healthcare professional, or resolution of symptoms. In the prospective study, whole blood, serum and a nasopharyngeal or oropharyngeal swab were collected from each participant by mobile phlebotomists. Over a roughly 2-month period, participants in the prospective study had the option of providing additional blood draws and questionnaires. Before DNA extraction, blood samples from the prospective study were shipped at room temperature or frozen.

Study-wide findings and limitations: The amount of clinical and demographic metadata varied by source and participant and was provided uncurated.

This TCR was sampled from a woman in her twenties or thirties who had recovered from COVID-19. Sequencing was done on a sample of PBMCs or T cells enriched from blood (not recorded which). The sequence links TRBV9 to TRBJ2-5; TRBD1 is a possible D gene, resting on 5 matching bases. The DNA is TGTGCCAGCAGCCCAGGGCCTAGCCAAGAGACCCAGTACTTC. It is translated as CASSPGPSQETQYF.